This TCR beta chain derives from a study of CXCR3-negative and CXCR3-positive naive CD8 T cells. Whole-study findings and limits: In CXCR3-positive naive cells, the TRB CDR3s were more hydrophobic than in CXCR3-negative naive cells. Similarly elevated diversity marked both naive subsets, with memory CD8+ cells showing far lower diversity.

Germline V gene lookup returns CDR1 SGHTA and CDR2 FQGTGA. The CDR3 loop spans 17 amino acids. In regard to this clonotype: Its target is not known.

UMI-tagged TRB cDNA libraries were built via 5' RACE. TCRdb re-called the 5' RACE reads; one entry per CDR3 protein, DNA not given. Seen in this sample are around 140,000 distinct CDR3 sequences; the ten most common clones hold 0.4% to 0.5%. The receptor's source is a human donor in good health. Some clones in this sample may be carry-over from other donors' samples. The rearrangement uses TRBV7-3 and TRBJ2-2; TCRdb selects TRBD1, and the lack of DNA leaves this call unchecked. Sequenced input: naive CXCR3+ CD8+ T cells from blood. This sample's subset: CD45RO-CCR7+CD27+CD95- naive CD8+ T cells expressing CXCR3 (TNR3+). CDR3 sequence reads: CASSLNGGQANTGELFF.